These T cell receptor beta chains were read from a single sample in a study of Ad26.COV2.S vaccination and SARS-CoV-2 variants. Produced via immunoSEQ multiplex PCR; TCRdb's table is partial and in-frame only. Among roughly 450,000 clones listed, approximately 92% were seen once. The sequencing used peripheral blood, collected in a trial of Ad26.COV2.S vaccine versus placebo. The receptors here all came from a person between 18 and 65 years old who received the Ad26.COV2.S COVID-19 vaccine or a placebo. The CDR3 runs from the conserved cysteine through the conserved F or W. D genes are given only for firm matches. Clone size appears in some rows only: once, few, many, or a class for an expanded clone.

TRBJ1-4	TRBV6-5	NA	NA	CASSYRASTNEKLFF	TGTGCCAGCAGTTACAGGGCCTCAACTAATGAAAAACTGTTTTTT
TRBJ2-1	TRBV20-1	NA	TRBD2	CSASSPRGWASGRGCNEQFF	TGCAGTGCTAGTTCACCGAGGGGTTGGGCTAGCGGGAGGGGGTGCAATGAGCAGTTCTTC
TRBJ2-3	TRBV27	NA	NA	CASSLSPHTDTQYF	TGTGCCAGCAGTTTATCGCCGCACACAGATACGCAGTATTTT
TRBJ2-2	TRBV6-5	NA	NA	CASSRQGGSGELFF	TGTGCCAGCAGTAGACAGGGAGGAAGCGGGGAGCTGTTTTTT
TRBJ2-1	TRBV7-2	NA	NA	CASSLAFIGSSYNEQFF	TGTGCCAGCAGCTTAGCGTTCATCGGAAGCTCCTACAATGAGCAGTTCTTC
TRBJ2-3	TRBV5-6	NA	TRBD2	CASSLSGRGTDTQYF	TGTGCCAGCAGCCTTAGCGGGAGAGGCACAGATACGCAGTATTTT
TRBJ2-6	TRBV29-1	once	NA	CSADVSGANVLTF	TGCAGCGCAGACGTCTCTGGGGCCAACGTCCTGACTTTC
TRBJ2-7	TRBV2	NA	TRBD2	CASSANGRAYRGEQYF	TGTGCCAGCAGTGCTAACGGGAGGGCCTATCGCGGCGAGCAGTACTTC
TRBJ1-2	TRBV28	NA	TRBD1	CASSSEPPGQGANGYTF	TGTGCCAGCAGTTCAGAGCCTCCAGGACAGGGGGCAAATGGCTACACCTTC
TRBJ2-7	TRBV19	NA	TRBD2	CASSITREDEQYF	TGTGCCAGTAGTATAACGCGGGAGGACGAGCAGTACTTC
TRBJ2-7	TRBV5-3	NA	NA	CARSLGPRGGTYEQYF	TGTGCCAGAAGCTTGGGTCCTCGTGGGGGGACCTACGAGCAGTACTTC
TRBJ2-7	TRBV28	NA	NA	CASSFGGVSYEQYF	TGTGCCAGCAGTTTTGGGGGAGTTTCCTACGAGCAGTACTTC
TRBJ1-4	TRBV5-4	once	NA	CASSFDGTREKLFF	TGTGCCAGCAGCTTTGACGGGACACGGGAAAAACTGTTTTTT
TRBJ2-1	TRBV19	few	TRBD2	CASSIVLLRGDEQFF	TGTGCCAGTAGTATAGTGCTGCTTCGGGGGGATGAGCAGTTCTTC
TRBJ1-5	TRBV7-2	NA	TRBD1	CASSPWRGGLVYQPQHF	TGTGCCAGCAGCCCGTGGAGAGGGGGCCTAGTTTATCAGCCCCAGCATTTT
TRBJ1-2	TRBV4-3	NA	NA	CASSQDRTYGYTF	TGCGCCAGCAGCCAAGACAGAACCTATGGCTACACCTTC
TRBJ2-2	TRBV25-1	NA	TRBD2	CASSGRSGSMGTGELFF	TGTGCCAGCAGTGGCCGTAGCGGGAGTATGGGCACCGGGGAGCTGTTTTTT
TRBJ2-5	TRBV10-1	NA	NA	CASSASRGRLVTQYF	TGCGCCAGCAGTGCGTCCCGGGGGCGCTTAGTGACCCAGTACTTC
TRBJ2-2	TRBV28	NA	NA	CASSLSLGPGELFF	TGTGCCAGCAGTTTGTCTCTAGGCCCCGGGGAGCTGTTTTTT
TRBJ2-1	TRBV7-2	NA	TRBD2	CASSHAGTSGSSEQFF	TGTGCCAGCAGCCACGCCGGGACTAGCGGGAGTAGTGAGCAGTTCTTC
TRBJ2-3	TRBV7-8	NA	NA	CASSSGPMDTQYF	TGTGCCAGCAGCTCCGGACCCATGGATACGCAGTATTTT
TRBJ2-3	TRBV30	NA	TRBD2	CAWSLYTGLAGGPSISDTQYF	TGTGCCTGGAGTTTGTACACGGGACTAGCGGGAGGGCCTTCAATTTCAGATACGCAGTATTTT
TRBJ2-5	TRBV6-2/TRBV6-3	NA	TRBD2	CASSYNPGLAPSNSQETQYF	TGTGCCAGCAGTTACAATCCGGGACTAGCCCCGTCCAATTCCCAAGAGACCCAGTACTTC
TRBJ1-1	TRBV19	few	NA	CASKLGSTRQDTEAFF	TGTGCCAGTAAATTGGGTTCGACAAGGCAGGACACTGAAGCTTTCTTT
TRBJ2-1	TRBV18	once	NA	CASSQADREGWNEQFF	TGTGCCAGCTCACAAGCGGACAGGGAGGGGTGGAATGAGCAGTTCTTC
TRBJ2-7	TRBV5-8	once	NA	CASSLQDSYEQYF	TGTGCCAGCAGCTTACAGGACAGCTACGAGCAGTACTTC
TRBJ2-2	TRBV7-7	NA	NA	CASRWGDTGELFF	TGTGCCAGCAGATGGGGGGACACCGGGGAGCTGTTTTTT
TRBJ2-7	TRBV7-2	few	NA	CASSPVAVPYYEQYF	TGTGCCAGCAGCCCGGTAGCGGTACCTTACTACGAGCAGTACTTC
TRBJ1-2	TRBV12-3/TRBV12-4	once	NA	CASSLGPYGYTF	TGTGCCAGCAGTTTAGGTCCCTATGGCTACACCTTC